The present T cell receptor (beta chain) was sequenced within a study of cytomegalovirus exposure and HLA in healthy donors. The CDR3 has 13 residues. Germline V gene lookup returns CDR1 MNHEY and CDR2 SMNVEV (reference sequence). V lost 4 bases and J lost 3, with 10 bases in between. Vbeta (60) and Jbeta (13) primers were used in the PCR. The assay was immunoSEQ multiplex PCR, and TCRdb's table has in-frame clones only and misses some. This table has about 160,000 clones, 75% to 90% appearing once. The TCR comes from a young woman in good health and CMV-seronegative. Input material: PBMCs. V is TRBV27 and J is TRBJ2-7; a possible D gene is TRBD1 (6 bases). The CDR3 loop is CASSSSQGYEQYF. CDR3 bases: TGTGCCAGCAGTTCTTCACAGGGCTACGAGCAGTACTTC.